This TCR beta chain was recovered during a study of shared clonotypes between healthy human individuals. Study observations and caveats: Non-shared clonotypes were found to have lower generation probabilities than the clonotypes that were shared by all four of the sorted-subset donors.

Germline assignment: CDR1 MGHRA and CDR2 YSYEKL. The V end lost 4 bases, the J end lost 2 bases, and 9 bases lay between the germline ends. There are 14 residues in the CDR3. For this clone: The antigen is undetermined.

This table comes from immunoSEQ multiplex PCR, and its TCRdb copy is limited to in-frame clones, with some not included. The sample has a few million clones, 85% to 95% seen once; the top ten hold 0.3% to 0.4%. This receptor was taken from a man aged 18 to 29 in good health. Some clones in this sample may be carry-over from other donors' samples. The specimen was naive CD4+ T cells from PBMCs. Noted subset: CD45RA+ positively selected. The chain combines TRBV4-1 with TRBJ2-1; perhaps D is TRBD1 or TRBD2 (5 bases each). The CDR3 DNA reads as TGCGCCAGCAGCCTAGGGGAGACCTACAATGAGCAGTTCTTC. It translates to CASSLGETYNEQFF.